The clone carrying this TCR beta chain was found once. The antigen is undetermined. A much more abundant neighbour one base away suggests this may be a read error. Selection for sequencing was limited to patients who had shown CD8+CD57+ cell expansion by flow cytometry. Severe acquired aplastic anemia affected all patients. The CDR3 sequence is 14 residues long. V lost 4 bases, J lost 6 bases, and 6 bases stayed unmatched. CDR1 and CDR2 (germline): MRHNA, SNTAGT. The sample originates from a study of CD8+CD57+ T cells in acquired aplastic anemia. Genomic DNA, serving as template, underwent TCR beta VDJ and CDR3 profiling. TCRdb re-called the reads with MiXCR, one entry per CDR3 protein. The sample carries about 160,000 distinct CDR3 sequences, around 48% recorded once. Study-wide results and limits: Patients and controls were not found to differ significantly in CD8+ Simpson's diversity.

This clonotype originated in a human donor with aplastic anemia. Sequenced input: sorted CD4+, CD8+, or CD8+CD57+ T cells (not recorded which) from PBMCs. The rearrangement joins TRBV6-4 to TRBJ2-1, with 7 bases aligning to TRBD1. The CDR3, as DNA: TGTGCCAGCAGTGCCGGGGCAGGGGGCAATGAGCAGTTCTTC. Protein sequence: CASSAGAGGNEQFF.